The clone carrying this TCR beta chain has only a few counts. In TCRdb, the RACE reads were re-called with MiXCR into one record per CDR3 protein. Altogether about 82,000 distinct CDR3 sequences are present, approximately 13% being singletons, with the ten largest covering under 6%. This CDR3 is 15 amino acids long. Unmatched junction bases numbered 4, after V lost 3 bases and J lost 5 bases. The germline V gene encodes CDR1 KGHSH and CDR2 LQKENI. This specimen comes from a study of human T cells and chemical hapten exposure. Study-level background: The variation in per-sample TCR yields arose mainly from small differences in pooled library volumes.

The time point was: patch test 3, about 24 weeks after DPC sensitization. The treatment is: therapeutic diphenylcyclopropenone sensitization with weekly scalp DPC. The chain is built from TRBV18 and TRBJ2-1, with 10 bases aligning to TRBD2. The TCR originated in a woman between 45 and 60 years old with alopecia areata. Some clones in this sample may be carry-over from other donors' samples. Sample: whole blood, taken in connection with sensitization to the hapten diphenylcyclopropenone (DPC). DNA for the CDR3: TGTGCCAGCTCACCTACTAGCGGGATAGACAATGAGCAGTTCTTC. Its translation: CASSPTSGIDNEQFF. Complete variable domain (other parts from reference TRBV18 and TRBJ2-1): NAGVMQNPRHLVRRRGQEARLRCSPMKGHSHVYWYRQLPEEGLKFMVYLQKENIIDESGMPKERFSAEFPKEGPSILRIQQVVRGDSAAYFCASSPTSGIDNEQFFGPGTRLTVL.